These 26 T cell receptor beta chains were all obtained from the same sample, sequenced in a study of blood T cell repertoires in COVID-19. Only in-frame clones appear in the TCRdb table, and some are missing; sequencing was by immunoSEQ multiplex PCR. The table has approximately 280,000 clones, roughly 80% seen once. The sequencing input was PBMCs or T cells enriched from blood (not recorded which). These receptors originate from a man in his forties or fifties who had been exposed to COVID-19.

The CDR3 region has the DNA TGTGCCAGCAGTTACGGGACAGGGATGGGCAATGAGCAGTTCTTC. This sequence encodes CASSYGTGMGNEQFF. The V gene is TRBV6-5, the J gene TRBJ2-1; 9 positions agree with TRBD1. CDR3 length: 15 residues. Germline V CDR1 and CDR2: MNHEY, SVGAGI. J gave up 6 bases and V 2 bases, and 5 bases lay outside the gene matches.

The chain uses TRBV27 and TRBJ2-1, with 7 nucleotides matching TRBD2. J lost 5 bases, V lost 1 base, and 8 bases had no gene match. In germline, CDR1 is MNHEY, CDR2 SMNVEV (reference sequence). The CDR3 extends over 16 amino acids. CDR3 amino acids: CASSLWGRTRNNEQFF. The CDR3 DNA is TGTGCCAGCAGTTTATGGGGCCGGACTAGGAACAATGAGCAGTTCTTC.

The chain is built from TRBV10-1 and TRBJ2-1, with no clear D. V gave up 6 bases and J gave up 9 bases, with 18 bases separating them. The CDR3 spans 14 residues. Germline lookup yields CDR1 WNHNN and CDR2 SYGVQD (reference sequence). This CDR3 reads CASSEIPQAVEQFF. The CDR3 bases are TGCGCCAGCAGCGAGATCCCGCAGGCTGTTGAGCAGTTCTTC.

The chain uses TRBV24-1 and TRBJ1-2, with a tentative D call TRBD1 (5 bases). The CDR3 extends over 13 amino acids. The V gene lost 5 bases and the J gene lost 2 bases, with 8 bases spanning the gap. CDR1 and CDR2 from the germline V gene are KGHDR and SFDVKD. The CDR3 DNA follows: TGTGCCACCAGTGCCCGGGGGAACTATGGCTACACCTTC. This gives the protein CATSARGNYGYTF.

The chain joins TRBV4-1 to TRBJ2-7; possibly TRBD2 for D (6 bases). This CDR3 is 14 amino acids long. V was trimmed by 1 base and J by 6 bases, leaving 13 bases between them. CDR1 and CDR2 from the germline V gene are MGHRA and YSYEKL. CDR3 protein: CASSQGAGKGEQYF. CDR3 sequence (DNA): TGCGCCAGCAGCCAAGGGGCGGGAAAAGGCGAGCAGTACTTC.

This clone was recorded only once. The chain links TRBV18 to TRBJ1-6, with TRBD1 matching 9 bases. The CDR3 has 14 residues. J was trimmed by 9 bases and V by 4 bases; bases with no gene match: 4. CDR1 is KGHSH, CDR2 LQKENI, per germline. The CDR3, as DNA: TGTGCCAGCTCACAGGGACAGGGCCCTTCACCCCTCCACTTT. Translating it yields CASSQGQGPSPLHF. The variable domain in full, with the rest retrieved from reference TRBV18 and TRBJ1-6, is NAGVMQNPRHLVRRRGQEARLRCSPMKGHSHVYWYRQLPEEGLKFMVYLQKENIIDESGMPKERFSAEFPKEGPSILRIQQVVRGDSAAYFCASSQGQGPSPLHFGNGTRLTVT.

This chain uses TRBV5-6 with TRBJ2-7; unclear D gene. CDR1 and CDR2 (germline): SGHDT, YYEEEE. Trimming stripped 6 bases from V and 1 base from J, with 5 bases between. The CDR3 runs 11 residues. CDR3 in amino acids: CASTNSYEQYF. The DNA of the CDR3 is TGTGCCAGCACCAATTCCTACGAGCAGTACTTC.

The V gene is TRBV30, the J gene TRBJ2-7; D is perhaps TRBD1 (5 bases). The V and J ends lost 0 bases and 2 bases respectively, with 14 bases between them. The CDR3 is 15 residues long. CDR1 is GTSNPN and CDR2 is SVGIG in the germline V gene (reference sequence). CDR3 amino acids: CAWSVRLGHAYEQYF. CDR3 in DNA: TGTGCCTGGAGTGTACGGTTGGGGCATGCCTACGAGCAGTACTTC.

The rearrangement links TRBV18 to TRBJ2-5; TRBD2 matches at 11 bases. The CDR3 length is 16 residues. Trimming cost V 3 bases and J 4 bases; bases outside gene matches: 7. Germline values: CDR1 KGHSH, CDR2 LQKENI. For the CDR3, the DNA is TGTGCCAGCTCACCTAGACTAGCGGGATCAACAGAGACCCAGTACTTC. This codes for CASSPRLAGSTETQYF.

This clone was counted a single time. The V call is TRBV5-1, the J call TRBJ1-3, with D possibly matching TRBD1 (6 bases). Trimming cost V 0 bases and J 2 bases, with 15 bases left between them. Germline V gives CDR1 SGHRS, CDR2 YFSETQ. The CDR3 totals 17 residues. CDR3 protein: CASSLAIVQGPGNTIYF. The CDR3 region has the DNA TGCGCCAGCAGCTTGGCCATAGTCCAGGGGCCTGGAAACACCATATATTTT. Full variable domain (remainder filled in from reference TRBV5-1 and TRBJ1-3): KAGVTQTPRYLIKTRGQQVTLSCSPISGHRSVSWYQQTPGQGLQFLFEYFSETQRNKGNFPGRFSGRQFSNSRSEMNVSTLELGDSALYLCASSLAIVQGPGNTIYFGEGSWLTVV.

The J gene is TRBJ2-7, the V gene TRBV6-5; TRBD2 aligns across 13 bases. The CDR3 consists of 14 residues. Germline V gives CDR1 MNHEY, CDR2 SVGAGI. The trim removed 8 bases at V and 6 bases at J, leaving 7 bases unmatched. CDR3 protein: CASRGLAGSGEQYF. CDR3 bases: TGTGCCAGCCGGGGACTAGCGGGGTCCGGCGAGCAGTACTTC.

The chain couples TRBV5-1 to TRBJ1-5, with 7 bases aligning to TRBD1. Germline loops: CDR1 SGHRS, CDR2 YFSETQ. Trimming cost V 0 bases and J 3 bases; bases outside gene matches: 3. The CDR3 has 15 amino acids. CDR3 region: CASSLGGQDNQPQHF. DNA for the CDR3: TGCGCCAGCAGCTTGGGTGGACAGGACAATCAGCCCCAGCATTTT.

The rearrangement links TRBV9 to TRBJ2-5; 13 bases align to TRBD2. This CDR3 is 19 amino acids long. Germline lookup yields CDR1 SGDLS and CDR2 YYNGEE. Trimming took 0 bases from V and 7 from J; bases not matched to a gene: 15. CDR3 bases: TGTGCCAGCAGCGTAGCCTCAGGGACTAGCGGGATGATTGGTATGACCCAGTACTTC. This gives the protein CASSVASGTSGMIGMTQYF.

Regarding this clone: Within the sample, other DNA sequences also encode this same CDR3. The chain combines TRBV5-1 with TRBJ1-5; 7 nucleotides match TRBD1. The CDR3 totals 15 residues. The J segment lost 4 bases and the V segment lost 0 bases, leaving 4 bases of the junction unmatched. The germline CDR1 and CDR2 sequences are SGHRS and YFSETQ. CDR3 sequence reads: CASSLGQGANQPQHF. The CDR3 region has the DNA TGCGCCAGCAGCTTGGGACAGGGTGCGAATCAGCCCCAGCATTTT.

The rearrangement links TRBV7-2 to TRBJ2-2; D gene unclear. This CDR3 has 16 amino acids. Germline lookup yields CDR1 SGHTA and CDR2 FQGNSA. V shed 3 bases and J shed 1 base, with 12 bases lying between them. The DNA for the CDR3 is TGTGCCAGCAGCTTGAACGTACAGAAGAACACCGGGGAGCTGTTTTTT. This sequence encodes CASSLNVQKNTGELFF.

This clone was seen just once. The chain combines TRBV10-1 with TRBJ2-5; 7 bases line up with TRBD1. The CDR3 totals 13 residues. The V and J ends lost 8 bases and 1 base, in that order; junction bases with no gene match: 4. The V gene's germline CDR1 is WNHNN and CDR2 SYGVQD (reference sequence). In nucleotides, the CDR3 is TGCGCCAGCGGGGGACAGACCCAAGAGACCCAGTACTTC. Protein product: CASGGQTQETQYF.

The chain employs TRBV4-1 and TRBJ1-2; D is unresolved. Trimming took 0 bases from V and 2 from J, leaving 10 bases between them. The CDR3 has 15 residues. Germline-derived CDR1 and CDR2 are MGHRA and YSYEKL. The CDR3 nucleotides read TGCGCCAGCAGCCAAGATGGAACAGTAAACTATGGCTACACCTTC. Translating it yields CASSQDGTVNYGYTF.

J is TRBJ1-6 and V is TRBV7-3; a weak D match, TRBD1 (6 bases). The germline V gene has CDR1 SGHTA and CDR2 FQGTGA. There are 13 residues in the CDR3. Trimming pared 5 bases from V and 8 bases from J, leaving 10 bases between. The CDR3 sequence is CASSPNRDSPLHF. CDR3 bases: TGTGCCAGCAGCCCAAACAGGGATTCACCCCTCCACTTT.

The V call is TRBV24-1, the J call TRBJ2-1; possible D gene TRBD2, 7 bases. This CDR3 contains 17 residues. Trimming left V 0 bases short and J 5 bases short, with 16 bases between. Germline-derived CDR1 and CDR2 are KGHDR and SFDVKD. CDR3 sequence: CATSDLGGGQPDNEQFF. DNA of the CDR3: TGTGCCACCAGTGATTTGGGGGGGGGACAACCTGACAATGAGCAGTTCTTC.

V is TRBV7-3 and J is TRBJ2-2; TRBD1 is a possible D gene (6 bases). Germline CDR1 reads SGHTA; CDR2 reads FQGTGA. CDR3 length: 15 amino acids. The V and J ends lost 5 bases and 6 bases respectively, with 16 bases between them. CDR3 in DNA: TGTGCCAGCAGCCCCGCCAGGGGACAATCCGGGGAGCTGTTTTTT. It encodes CASSPARGQSGELFF.

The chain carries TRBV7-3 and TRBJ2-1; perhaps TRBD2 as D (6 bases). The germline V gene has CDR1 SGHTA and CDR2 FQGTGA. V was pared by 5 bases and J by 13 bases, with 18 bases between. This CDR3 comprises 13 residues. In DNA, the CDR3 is TGTGCCAGCAGCCCCGAGGTGGAGGGAAAACAGTTCTTC. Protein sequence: CASSPEVEGKQFF.

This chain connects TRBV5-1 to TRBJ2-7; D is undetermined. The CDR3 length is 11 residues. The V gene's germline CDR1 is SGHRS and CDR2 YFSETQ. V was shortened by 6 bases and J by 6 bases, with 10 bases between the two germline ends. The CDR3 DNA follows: TGCGCCAGCAAAGATGTGAGCGAGCAGTACTTC. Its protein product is CASKDVSEQYF.

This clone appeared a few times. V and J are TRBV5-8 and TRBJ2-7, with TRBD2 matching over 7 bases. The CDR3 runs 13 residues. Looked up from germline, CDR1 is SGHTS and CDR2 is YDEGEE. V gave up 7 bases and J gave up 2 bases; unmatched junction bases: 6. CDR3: CASLGGMTYEQYF. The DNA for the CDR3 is TGTGCCAGCTTGGGAGGGATGACCTACGAGCAGTACTTC.

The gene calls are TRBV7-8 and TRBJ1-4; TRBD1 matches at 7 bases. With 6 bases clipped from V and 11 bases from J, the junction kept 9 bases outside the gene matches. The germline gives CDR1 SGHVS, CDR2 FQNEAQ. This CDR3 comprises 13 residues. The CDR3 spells CASRPRQGWKLFF. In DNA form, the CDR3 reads TGTGCCAGCAGGCCACGACAGGGATGGAAACTGTTTTTT.

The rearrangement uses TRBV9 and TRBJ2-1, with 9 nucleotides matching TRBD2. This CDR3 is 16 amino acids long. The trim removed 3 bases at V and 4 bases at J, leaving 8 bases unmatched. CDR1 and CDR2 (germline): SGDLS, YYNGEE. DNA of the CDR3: TGTGCCAGCAGCGACCTTAGCGGGAGCGCTTACAATGAGCAGTTCTTC. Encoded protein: CASSDLSGSAYNEQFF.

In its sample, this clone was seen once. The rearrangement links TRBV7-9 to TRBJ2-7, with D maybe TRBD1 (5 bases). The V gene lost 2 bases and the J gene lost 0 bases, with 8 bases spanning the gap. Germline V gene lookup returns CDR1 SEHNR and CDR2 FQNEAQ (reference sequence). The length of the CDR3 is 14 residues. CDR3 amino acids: CASSLLDNSYEQYF. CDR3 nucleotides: TGTGCCAGCAGCTTATTGGACAACTCCTACGAGCAGTACTTC.